Listed here are 22 T cell receptor beta chains from one sample, sequenced in a study of shared clonotypes between healthy human individuals. Here immunoSEQ multiplex PCR was the method, and the copy in TCRdb shows in-frame clones only, minus some. In the table there are 180,000 or so clones, approximately 92% of which are singletons. Sequenced material: naive CD4+ T cells sorted from blood. Subset indicated: CD45RA+ positively selected. These receptors were obtained from a woman aged 25 to 39 in good health.

V usage is TRBV7-6 and J usage is TRBJ2-5; D uncertain. There are 12 residues in the CDR3. Germline V gene lookup returns CDR1 SGHVS and CDR2 FNYEAQ. V shed 1 base and J shed 4 bases, with 4 bases lying between them. The CDR3 DNA reads TGTGCCAGCAGCTTAGTGCCAGAGACCCAGTACTTC. Its translation is CASSLVPETQYF. Full variable domain (remainder filled in from reference TRBV7-6 and TRBJ2-5): GAGVSQSPRYKVTKRGQDVALRCDPISGHVSLYWYRQALGQGPEFLTYFNYEAQQDKSGLPNDRFSAERPEGSISTLTIQRTEQRDSAMYRCASSLVPETQYFGPGTRLLVL.

The chain combines TRBV6-1 with TRBJ1-5; D is ambiguous. CDR3 length equals 16 residues. The germline V gene has CDR1 MNHNS and CDR2 SASEGT. Trimming took off 4 bases at V and 0 bases at J, with 13 bases between the two ends. The CDR3 is CASSAPGSHSNQPQHF. CDR3 nucleotide sequence: TGTGCCAGCAGTGCACCCGGGAGCCATAGCAATCAGCCCCAGCATTTT.

The CDR3 region has the DNA TGTGCCAGCAGACCCCGACAGGCAAACACCGGGGAGCTGTTTTTT. Its translation: CASRPRQANTGELFF. The rearrangement uses TRBV27 and TRBJ2-2; tentatively, D is TRBD1 (6 bases). The CDR3 loop spans 15 amino acids. The ends were cut back, 6 bases at V and 2 bases at J, with 13 bases in the middle. Germline values: CDR1 MNHEY, CDR2 SMNVEV (reference sequence).

This chain joins TRBV7-8 and TRBJ2-3; TRBD2 aligns across 9 bases. The CDR3 extends over 17 amino acids. With V trimmed by 10 bases and J by 2 bases, 16 bases remained unmatched. CDR1 and CDR2 (germline): SGHVS, FQNEAQ. The CDR3 sequence: CATKPYGASGTTDTQYF. The CDR3 coding sequence is TGTGCCACCAAGCCATACGGGGCTAGCGGGACCACAGATACGCAGTATTTT. Filled out from reference TRBV7-8 and TRBJ2-3, the complete variable domain reads GAGVSQSPRYKVAKRGQDVALRCDPISGHVSLFWYQQALGQGPEFLTYFQNEAQLDKSGLPSDRFFAERPEGSVSTLKIQRTQQEDSAVYLCATKPYGASGTTDTQYFGPGTRLTVL.

This chain uses TRBV5-1 with TRBJ2-7; D might be TRBD2 (5 bases). CDR3 size: 14 residues. Germline CDR1 and CDR2: SGHRS and YFSETQ. V was cut by 7 bases and J by 7 bases, with 21 bases left in between. The CDR3 protein is CASAEVERTGEQYF. The CDR3 coding sequence is TGCGCCAGCGCGGAGGTTGAGCGGACGGGGGAGCAGTACTTC.

The chain uses TRBV9 and TRBJ2-5, with D unclear. There are 13 residues in the CDR3. V lost 2 bases, J lost 4 bases, and 9 bases lay in between. Per the germline V gene, CDR1 is SGDLS and CDR2 is YYNGEE. The CDR3 spells CASSVRGRETQYF. The DNA for the CDR3 is TGTGCCAGCAGCGTTCGTGGGCGAGAGACCCAGTACTTC.

The V call is TRBV28, the J call TRBJ1-1; weak D call: TRBD1 (5 bases). V shed 9 bases and J shed 11 bases, with 22 bases lying between them. The CDR3 sequence is 13 residues long. The germline gives CDR1 MDHEN, CDR2 SYDVKM. The CDR3 region is CASGVYSAGLAFF. The CDR3 DNA is TGTGCCAGTGGAGTTTACAGTGCAGGGCTTGCTTTCTTT.

The rearrangement uses TRBV19 and TRBJ1-5; TRBD1 matches at 10 bases. The CDR3 runs 17 residues. V lost 0 bases to trimming and J lost 4 bases; unmatched junction nucleotides: 6. CDR1 is LNHDA and CDR2 is SQIVND in the germline V gene (reference sequence). For the CDR3, the DNA is TGTGCCAGTAGTATAGAGGGCGACAGGGGGCGAAATCAGCCCCAGCATTTT. Its translation: CASSIEGDRGRNQPQHF.

This chain uses TRBV28 with TRBJ2-5; D perhaps matches TRBD2 (5 bases). The end of the DNA aligns better with TRBJ2-7, so the J call may be wrong. The CDR3 has 14 amino acids. Per germline, CDR1 MDHEN and CDR2 SYDVKM. For the CDR3, the DNA is TGTGCCAGCAGTTTAGGGCGGGTACCCTACGAGCAGTACTTC. Translated, it gives CASSLGRVPYEQYF.

This clone has more than one count but fewer than ten. V and J are TRBV2 and TRBJ2-7; the match to TRBD2 covers 9 bases. J lost 7 bases, V lost 6 bases, and 10 bases had no gene match. This CDR3 comprises 14 residues. Per germline, CDR1 SNHLY and CDR2 FYNNEI. The CDR3 loop is CASRSSGKGSEQYF. CDR3 coding DNA: TGTGCCAGCAGGTCTAGCGGGAAAGGTAGTGAGCAGTACTTC.

In this sample, this clone turned up once. The V gene is TRBV19, the J gene TRBJ2-1, with 8 nucleotides matching TRBD2. V was clipped by 7 bases and J by 4 bases; unmatched bases: 12. The length of the CDR3 is 16 residues. Germline V gene lookup returns CDR1 LNHDA and CDR2 SQIVND (reference sequence). The CDR3 nucleotides are TGTGCCAGTAATCCCCACCCGGGAGGGGGGTACAATGAGCAGTTCTTC. Translating it yields CASNPHPGGGYNEQFF.

The rearrangement joins TRBV27 to TRBJ2-5; 7 bases fit TRBD2. Gene TRBJ2-7 matches the end of the DNA better, so the J call may be wrong. This CDR3 is 15 amino acids long. Per the germline V gene, CDR1 is MNHEY and CDR2 is SMNVEV (reference sequence). The CDR3 DNA follows: TGTGCCAGCAGTTTATCGTCATCGGGAGGCTACGAGCAGTACTTC. This translates into CASSLSSSGGYEQYF.

The chain is built from TRBV6-1 and TRBJ1-1; perhaps TRBD1 as D (6 bases). Germline V gene data show CDR1 as MNHNS and CDR2 as SASEGT. This CDR3 has 13 amino acids. Trimming shortened V by 4 bases and J by 7 bases, and 13 bases separated the two germline ends. The CDR3 spells CASSVDTGLEAFF. For the CDR3, the DNA is TGTGCCAGCAGTGTGGATACAGGGCTTGAAGCTTTCTTT.

The V call is TRBV28, the J call TRBJ2-7, with 11 bases fitting TRBD1. The V gene's germline CDR1 is MDHEN and CDR2 SYDVKM. Trimming cost V 5 bases and J 3 bases; bases outside gene matches: 6. The CDR3 sequence is 15 residues long. The CDR3 loop reads CASSTAGTGGYEQYF. In DNA, the CDR3 is TGTGCCAGCAGTACCGCCGGGACAGGGGGCTACGAGCAGTACTTC.

This clone came up once. V is TRBV7-9 and J is TRBJ1-3, with D possibly TRBD1 on 5 matching bases. The germline V and J ends were trimmed by 2 bases and 2 bases, with 16 bases remaining between them. CDR3 length: 17 residues. Germline CDR1 is SEHNR and CDR2 is FQNEAQ (reference sequence). Here the CDR3 reads CASSLSAGGGTGNTIYF. As DNA, the CDR3 is TGTGCCAGCAGCTTATCGGCTGGGGGAGGGACTGGAAACACCATATATTTT.

This chain connects TRBV28 to TRBJ1-5, with no clear D. This CDR3 has 14 residues. Deletions cut 3 bases from V and 2 bases from J, with 8 bases between. Germline V gene data show CDR1 as MDHEN and CDR2 as SYDVKM. CDR3 protein: CASSLRQRNQPQHF. The CDR3 bases are TGTGCCAGCAGTTTGCGCCAGCGCAATCAGCCCCAGCATTTT.

The rearrangement joins TRBV15 to TRBJ2-7; D might be TRBD1 (5 bases). CDR3 size: 13 residues. Trimming pared 2 bases from V and 2 bases from J, leaving 7 bases between. The V gene's germline CDR1 is LNHNV and CDR2 YYDKDF (reference sequence). The CDR3, as DNA: TGTGCCACCAGCAGACAGGGTACCTACGAGCAGTACTTC. This sequence encodes CATSRQGTYEQYF. Complete variable domain (other parts from reference TRBV15 and TRBJ2-7): DAMVIQNPRYQVTQFGKPVTLSCSQTLNHNVMYWYQQKSSQAPKLLFHYYDKDFNNEADTPDNFQSRRPNTSFCFLDIRSPGLGDTAMYLCATSRQGTYEQYFGPGTRLTVT.

J is TRBJ2-3 and V is TRBV28; D gene uncertain. The CDR3 extends over 17 amino acids. V was shortened by 7 bases and J by 3 bases, with 23 bases between the two germline ends. Germline V gene data show CDR1 as MDHEN and CDR2 as SYDVKM. CDR3 amino acids: CASTPGDNYLSTDTQYF. Written as DNA, the CDR3 is TGTGCCAGCACCCCTGGCGATAACTATCTTTCGACAGATACGCAGTATTTT.

This clone was seen a few times. The chain has TRBV11-2 and TRBJ2-7; TRBD2 matches at 9 bases. V dropped 4 bases and J dropped 3; count of bases not matched to a gene: 4. Germline V gene sequence: CDR1 SGHAT, CDR2 FQNNGV. The CDR3 is made up of 14 amino acids. Here the CDR3 DNA reads TGTGCCAGCAGCTCTAGCGGGGAGTTCTACGAGCAGTACTTC. This sequence encodes CASSSSGEFYEQYF. The entire variable domain, with the rest obtained from reference TRBV11-2 and TRBJ2-7, is as follows: EAGVAQSPRYKIIEKRQSVAFWCNPISGHATLYWYQQILGQGPKLLIQFQNNGVVDDSQLPKDRFSAERLKGVDSTLKIQPAKLEDSAVYLCASSSSGEFYEQYFGPGTRLTVT.

A word on this clone: One junction end does not reproduce the germline sequence, and a read error may be involved. This rearrangement joins TRBV29-1 to TRBJ2-5, with a possible D match to TRBD1 (6 bases). The CDR3 extends over 13 amino acids. Germline V lookup: CDR1 SQVTM, CDR2 ANQGSEA. The CDR3 reads CSVGRGLQETQYF. CDR3 DNA: TGCAGTGTTGGCAGGGGTCTCCAAGAGACCCAGTACTTC.

V is TRBV7-9 and J is TRBJ1-5; D remains unclear. Germline CDR1 reads SEHNR; CDR2 reads FQNEAQ (reference sequence). The CDR3 extends over 14 amino acids. Trimming stripped 10 bases from V and 0 bases from J, with 13 bases between. This CDR3 is CATAPRDSNQPQHF. Written as DNA, the CDR3 is TGTGCCACCGCACCACGGGATAGCAATCAGCCCCAGCATTTT.

This chain joins TRBV27 and TRBJ2-7; tentative D call: TRBD2 (6 bases). The V gene's germline CDR1 is MNHEY and CDR2 SMNVEV (reference sequence). V was trimmed by 4 bases and J by 4 bases, leaving 11 bases between them. The CDR3 covers 13 residues. This chain's CDR3 is CASSWGVGYEQYF. CDR3 nucleotide sequence: TGTGCCAGCAGTTGGGGGGTCGGATACGAGCAGTACTTC.